A selection of T cell receptor beta chains follows, all from one sample in a study of blood T cell repertoires in COVID-19. The method was immunoSEQ multiplex PCR; TCRdb's version includes in-frame clones alone and lacks a portion of them. The table shows 300,000 or so clones, with roughly 90% occurring only once. The sequencing input was PBMCs or T cells enriched from blood (not recorded which). The receptor source for this set is a woman between 45 and 65 years old who had been exposed to COVID-19. The conserved cysteine and the conserved F or W are not part of the CDR3 here.

j_call v_call cdr3_aa
TRBJ2-5 TRBV5-6 ASSFWDRAGKTQY
TRBJ1-1 TRBV5-1 ASRSTGNTEAF
TRBJ1-1 TRBV10-2 ASSDSGHGTEAF
TRBJ2-1 TRBV4-1 ASSQEDRGATYNEQF
TRBJ1-4 TRBV7-9 ASSTDRGAREKLF
TRBJ2-5 TRBV10-1 ASSHKGTTKTQY
TRBJ2-7 TRBV5-1 ASTRDRSYEQY
TRBJ2-1 TRBV3-1/TRBV3-2 ASSGYGTSNNEQF
TRBJ1-1 TRBV6-4 ASSSRDIHWAF
TRBJ2-4 TRBV5-1 ASSLEGQGGKNIQY
TRBJ1-4 TRBV28 ASSLPRARSTNEKLF
TRBJ1-2 TRBV4-2 ASSQEGTGMMYGYT
TRBJ1-5 TRBV15 ATSRDGQGNQPQH
TRBJ1-5 TRBV6-5 ASREGMDQPQH
TRBJ2-7 TRBV6-5 ASSYTQGQGPYEQY